This note documents a single TCR beta chain sequence. Antigen specificity is unknown. The data stem from a study of cytomegalovirus exposure and HLA in healthy donors. Study-level findings and limits: TCR beta chains numbering under 200 were designated cytomegalovirus-associated.

The PCR used 60 Vbeta and 13 Jbeta primers. Measured with immunoSEQ multiplex PCR; TCRdb has only the in-frame clones, and not every one. The sample comprises approximately 120,000 clones, approximately 80% of which are singletons, and roughly 9.8% rests with the top ten. The junction had 12 bases not matched to a gene; V was cut back by 4 bases and J by 1 base. The germline V gene has CDR1 SGDLS and CDR2 YYNGEE. This CDR3 is built from 18 residues. The sequenced material came from PBMCs. The sequence came from a man in his forties in good health and CMV-seropositive. The chain has TRBV9 and TRBJ2-3, with 10 bases matching TRBD2. In DNA, the CDR3 is TGTGCCAGCAGCAAGGGTTTAGGCGGGACTAGCGGCACAGATACGCAGTATTTT. Translation: CASSKGLGGTSGTDTQYF. Combining the CDR3 with reference TRBV9 and TRBJ2-3 gives the whole variable domain DSGVTQTPKHLITATGQRVTLRCSPRSGDLSVYWYQQSLDQGLQFLIQYYNGEERAKGNILERFSAQQFPDLHSELNLSSLELGDSALYFCASSKGLGGTSGTDTQYFGPGTRLTVL.